Listed below are T cell receptor beta chains from one sample, sequenced in a study of blood T cell repertoires in COVID-19. Data came from immunoSEQ multiplex PCR; TCRdb stores just in-frame clones and leaves some out. In the table there are 300,000 to 400,000 clones, roughly 87% of which are singletons. The sequencing input was peripheral blood. The receptors come from a man younger than 40 with COVID-19, enrolled during active disease. CDR3s include the opening cysteine and the closing phenylalanine or tryptophan. Fields, in order: J gene, D gene, CDR3 length, clone size, V gene, CDR3 DNA, CDR3 protein. The D gene is left open where the match is weak. Only some rows state a clone size, as once, few, many or a class for expanded clones.

J gene: TRBJ2-7
D gene: -
CDR3 length: 14
clone size: -
V gene: TRBV5-1
CDR3 DNA: TGCGCCAGCAGATCCACTAGCACAAGCTACGAGCAGTACTTC
CDR3 protein: CASRSTSTSYEQYF

J gene: TRBJ1-1
D gene: -
CDR3 length: 15
clone size: -
V gene: TRBV5-5
CDR3 DNA: TGTGCCAGCAGCTTGTGGGCCGACAGGCCCACTGAAGCTTTCTTT
CDR3 protein: CASSLWADRPTEAFF

J gene: TRBJ1-4
D gene: -
CDR3 length: 15
clone size: -
V gene: TRBV7-2
CDR3 DNA: TGTGCCAGCAGCTTACGAACAGGGTCTAAGGAAAAACTGTTTTTT
CDR3 protein: CASSLRTGSKEKLFF

J gene: TRBJ2-6
D gene: -
CDR3 length: 14
clone size: -
V gene: TRBV29-1
CDR3 DNA: TGCAGCGTGGGACACAACTCTGGGGCCAACGTCCTGACTTTC
CDR3 protein: CSVGHNSGANVLTF

J gene: TRBJ2-3
D gene: -
CDR3 length: 13
clone size: few
V gene: TRBV24-1
CDR3 DNA: TGTGCCACCAGTGACCCCAGGGCAGATACGCAGTATTTT
CDR3 protein: CATSDPRADTQYF

J gene: TRBJ2-7
D gene: TRBD2
CDR3 length: 16
clone size: -
V gene: TRBV28
CDR3 DNA: TGTGCCAGCACCCCAAACGGCCTAGCGGGAGCCTACGAGCAGTACTTC
CDR3 protein: CASTPNGLAGAYEQYF

J gene: TRBJ1-6
D gene: -
CDR3 length: 14
clone size: -
V gene: TRBV5-1
CDR3 DNA: TGCGCCAGCAGCTTGACAGGGTGGAATTCACCCCTCCACTTT
CDR3 protein: CASSLTGWNSPLHF

J gene: TRBJ2-7
D gene: TRBD1
CDR3 length: 15
clone size: -
V gene: TRBV6-5
CDR3 DNA: TGTGCCAGCAGTTACACCCACAGGGGGTCCTACGAGCAGTACTTC
CDR3 protein: CASSYTHRGSYEQYF

J gene: TRBJ1-2
D gene: -
CDR3 length: 14
clone size: -
V gene: TRBV6-1
CDR3 DNA: TGTGCCAGCAGTGAAACCGCCGGGGTCTATGGCTACACCTTC
CDR3 protein: CASSETAGVYGYTF

J gene: TRBJ2-7
D gene: -
CDR3 length: 12
clone size: -
V gene: TRBV5-1
CDR3 DNA: TGCGCCAGCAGCTCACAGGGCGCCGAGCAGTACTTC
CDR3 protein: CASSSQGAEQYF

J gene: TRBJ2-7
D gene: TRBD2
CDR3 length: 16
clone size: -
V gene: TRBV7-2
CDR3 DNA: TGTGCCAGCAGCTTAGGGGGACTAGCGGGACGGGACGAGCAGTACTTC
CDR3 protein: CASSLGGLAGRDEQYF

J gene: TRBJ1-2
D gene: -
CDR3 length: 11
clone size: once
V gene: TRBV28
CDR3 DNA: TGTGCCAGCAGTTTAGACAGCCTCTACACCTTC
CDR3 protein: CASSLDSLYTF

J gene: TRBJ2-2
D gene: -
CDR3 length: 12
clone size: -
V gene: TRBV7-9
CDR3 DNA: TGTGCCAGCAACCCCGGGATCGGGGAGCTGTTTTTT
CDR3 protein: CASNPGIGELFF